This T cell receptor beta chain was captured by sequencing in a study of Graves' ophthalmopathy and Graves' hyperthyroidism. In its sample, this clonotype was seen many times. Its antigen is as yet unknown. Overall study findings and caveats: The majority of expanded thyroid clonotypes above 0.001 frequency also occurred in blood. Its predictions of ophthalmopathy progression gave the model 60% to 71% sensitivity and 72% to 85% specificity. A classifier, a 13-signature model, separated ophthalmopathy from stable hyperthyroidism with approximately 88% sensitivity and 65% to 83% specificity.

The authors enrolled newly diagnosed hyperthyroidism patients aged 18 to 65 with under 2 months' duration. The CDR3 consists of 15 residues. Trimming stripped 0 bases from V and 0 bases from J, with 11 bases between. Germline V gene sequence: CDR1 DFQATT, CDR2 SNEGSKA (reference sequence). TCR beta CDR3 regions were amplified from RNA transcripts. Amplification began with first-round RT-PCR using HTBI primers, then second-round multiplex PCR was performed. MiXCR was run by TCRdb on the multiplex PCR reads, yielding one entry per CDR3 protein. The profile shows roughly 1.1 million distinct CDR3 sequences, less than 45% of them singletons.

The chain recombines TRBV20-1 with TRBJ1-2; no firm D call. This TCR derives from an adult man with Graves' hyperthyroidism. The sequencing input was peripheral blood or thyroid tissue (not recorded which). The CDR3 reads CSARERERANYGYTF. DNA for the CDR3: TGCAGTGCTAGAGAGCGGGAGCGAGCTAACTATGGCTACACCTTC.